This T cell receptor beta chain was sequenced during a study of T cell repertoires in cytomegalovirus infection. Broader study findings: Ex vivo, HLA-C-restricted CMV-specific TCR beta clonotypes prevailed over the rest of the response.

Germline V CDR1 and CDR2: GTSNPN, SVGIG (reference sequence). This CDR3 has 15 amino acids. V lost 4 bases, J lost 0 bases, and 10 bases lay in between. One entry per CDR3 protein, called by TCRdb with MiXCR from the reads. The sample carries roughly 230,000 distinct CDR3 sequences, approximately 6.7% recorded once. With respect to this clonotype: Antigen: not known.

The chain couples TRBV30 to TRBJ1-6, with D unclear. The source material was PBMCs. The TCR was taken from a human donor in good health (CMV status not recorded). Some clones in this sample may be carry-over from other donors' samples. CDR3 sequence (DNA): TGTGCCTGGACAGTTACGAGCTCCTATAATTCACCCCTCCACTTT. Its protein product is CAWTVTSSYNSPLHF.